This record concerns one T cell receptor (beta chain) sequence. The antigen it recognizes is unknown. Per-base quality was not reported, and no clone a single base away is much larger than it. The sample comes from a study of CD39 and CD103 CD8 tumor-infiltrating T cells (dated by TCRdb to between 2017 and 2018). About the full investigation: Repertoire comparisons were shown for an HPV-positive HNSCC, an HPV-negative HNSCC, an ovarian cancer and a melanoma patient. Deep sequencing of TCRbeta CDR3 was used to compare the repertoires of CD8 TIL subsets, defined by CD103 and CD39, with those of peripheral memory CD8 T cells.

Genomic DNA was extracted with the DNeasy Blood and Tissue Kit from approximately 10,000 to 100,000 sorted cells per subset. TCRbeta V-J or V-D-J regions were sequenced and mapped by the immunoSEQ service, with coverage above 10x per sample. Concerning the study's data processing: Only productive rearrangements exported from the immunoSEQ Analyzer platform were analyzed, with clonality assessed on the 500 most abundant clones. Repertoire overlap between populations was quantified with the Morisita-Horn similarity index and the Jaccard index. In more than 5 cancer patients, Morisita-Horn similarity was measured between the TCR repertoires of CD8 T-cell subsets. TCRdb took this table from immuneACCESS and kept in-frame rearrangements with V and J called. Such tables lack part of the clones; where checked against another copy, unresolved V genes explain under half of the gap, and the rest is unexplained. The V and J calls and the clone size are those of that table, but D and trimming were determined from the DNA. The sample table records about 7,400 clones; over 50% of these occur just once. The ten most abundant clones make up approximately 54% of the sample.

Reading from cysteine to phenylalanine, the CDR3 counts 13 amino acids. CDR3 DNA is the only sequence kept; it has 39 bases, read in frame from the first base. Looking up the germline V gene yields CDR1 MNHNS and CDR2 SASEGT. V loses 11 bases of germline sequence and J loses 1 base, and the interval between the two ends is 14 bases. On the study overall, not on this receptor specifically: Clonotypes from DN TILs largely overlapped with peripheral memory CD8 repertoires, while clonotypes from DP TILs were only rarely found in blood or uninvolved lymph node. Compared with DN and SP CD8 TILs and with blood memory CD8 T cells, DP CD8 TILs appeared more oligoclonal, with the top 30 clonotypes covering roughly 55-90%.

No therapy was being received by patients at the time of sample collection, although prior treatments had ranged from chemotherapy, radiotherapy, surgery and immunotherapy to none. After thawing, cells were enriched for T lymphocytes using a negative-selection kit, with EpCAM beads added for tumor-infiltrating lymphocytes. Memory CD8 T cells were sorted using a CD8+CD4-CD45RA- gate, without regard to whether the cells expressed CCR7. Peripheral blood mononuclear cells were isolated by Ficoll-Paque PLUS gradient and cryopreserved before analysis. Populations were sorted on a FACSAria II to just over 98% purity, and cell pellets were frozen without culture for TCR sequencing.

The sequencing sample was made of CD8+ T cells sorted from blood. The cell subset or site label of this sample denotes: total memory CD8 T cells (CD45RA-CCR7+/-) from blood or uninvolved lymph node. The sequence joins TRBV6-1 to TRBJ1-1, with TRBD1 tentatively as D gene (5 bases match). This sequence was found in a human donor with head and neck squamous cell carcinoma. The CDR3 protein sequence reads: CAGSDKENTEAFF. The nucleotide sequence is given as TGTGCCGGGTCGGACAAAGAGAACACTGAAGCTTTCTTT.